This T cell receptor beta chain was recovered during a study of OX40 agonist ivuxolimab in advanced cancers. Study-level background: Averaging roughly 60 years in age, with a range of roughly 23 to 80, the cohort was more than 75% male.

Study-level results: CD4+ and CD8+ T cells in blood underwent clonal expansion by week 6 at 0.1 to 3.0 mg/kg.

Generated by immunoSEQ multiplex PCR, the TCRdb table keeps only in-frame clones and is missing some. The table shows about 26,000 clones, with approximately 80% occurring only once. A history of autoimmune disease or systemic immunosuppression excluded patients. Samples of blood were obtained at baseline, on cycle 4 day 1, and on cycle 7 day 1. V was pared by 0 bases and J by 5 bases, with 7 bases between. Germline V CDR1 and CDR2: LNHNV, YYDKDF (reference sequence). This CDR3 contains 13 residues. Worth noting for this clone: Its antigen is undetermined.

The rearrangement joins TRBV15 to TRBJ2-5; D is unclear. This clonotype was sampled from an adult with an advanced solid tumor such as melanoma, head and neck, liver or kidney cancer. The specimen comprised CD4+ or CD8+ T cells sorted from blood, sampled in a trial of the OX40 agonist ivuxolimab. In nucleotides, the CDR3 is TGTGCCACCAGCAGAGATAAGAGGGAGACCCAGTACTTC. Amino acids: CATSRDKRETQYF.